Sequencing of this T cell receptor (beta chain) was carried out in a study of T cell repertoires in cytomegalovirus infection. Study at large: Both CMV infection and a matching HLA type were indicated by public TCR beta signatures.

TCRdb reanalysed the reads using MiXCR and keeps one entry per CDR3 protein. The sample contains 900,000 to 950,000 distinct CDR3 sequences, less than 40% of which appear only once. Concerning this clonotype itself: Its antigen is currently unknown.

Trimming took 5 bases from V and 8 from J, leaving 21 bases between them. The germline gives CDR1 LGHNA, CDR2 YNFKEQ. The CDR3 has 15 amino acids. Here the sequenced sample was cultured CD8+ T cells from PBMCs, taken from culture after CMV antigen stimulation. The chain uses TRBV4-2 and TRBJ1-2; D may be TRBD1 (5 bases). The TCR originated in a human donor in good health (CMV status not recorded). Some clones in this sample may be carry-over from other donors' samples. The CDR3 reads CASSIRETGEDGYTF. The CDR3 nucleotides read TGTGCCAGCAGCATTAGGGAGACGGGGGAGGACGGCTACACCTTC.